This T cell receptor (beta chain) was recorded in a study of cytomegalovirus exposure and HLA in healthy donors (dated by TCRdb to 2016 to 2017). Some background on the complete study: The 500 to 800 repertoires of the first cohort and the 95 to 150 validation repertoires were produced on the same platform, according to a later analysis. The study aimed to test whether cataloging public T cell receptors could reveal signatures of past pathogen exposure. Besides the first cohort of hundreds of subjects, a separate validation cohort made up of 95 to 150 different subjects was used. To predict cytomegalovirus infection status, the study combined high-throughput TCR immunosequencing, statistical association of individual TCRs with disease status, and machine learning.

Results the study describes overall, beyond this receptor: A later analysis lacked HLA typing for the validation cohort, so it scored co-occurrence in that cohort across all 120 or so repertoires. A later analysis found that TCRs clustered in the first cohort also tended to co-occur in the 120 validation repertoires, with approximately 95% of cluster scores above 0. In both the original and validation cohorts, the classifier was reported to diagnose cytomegalovirus status with high specificity and sensitivity. Most TCR sequences were observed very rarely across donors, whereas some public TCRs were present in many individuals. In the study, about 150 TCR beta chains were listed as associated with cytomegalovirus. According to the authors, the approach could potentially be generalized to other disease states and immunological phenotypes. In vitro tests confirmed that three of the cytomegalovirus-associated TCR beta chains recognize cytomegalovirus antigens.

CDR1 and CDR2 (MNHNS, SASEGT) derive from the germline V gene. V and J are truncated by 2 bases and 0 bases respectively, leaving an intervening sequence of 10 bases. From its cysteine to its phenylalanine, the CDR3 spans 15 amino acids. Of the read, only the CDR3 DNA is kept; its 45 bases are in frame from base 1. Regarding this clone: This receptor's antigen is unknown. No base-level quality is on record; no much larger clone is a single base apart.

The donors belonged to the validation cohort of approximately 130 subjects, which was separate from the roughly 700-subject first cohort. The library came from the immunoSEQ multiplex PCR assay. In the authors' own workflow: To diagnose cytomegalovirus status from the catalog of TCR beta chain sequences, a statistical classification framework was built. In its TCRdb copy, this immuneACCESS table keeps in-frame sequences only and misses some clones. Where compared with another copy, unresolved V genes explain less than half of these, and the others have no known cause. The V and J calls and the clone size are those of that table, but D and trimming were determined from the DNA. The sample yields about 140,000 clones; roughly 86% were counted once. Roughly 9.4% of the sample is held by the ten biggest clonotypes.

The sequence was obtained from a man younger than 35 in good health and CMV-seropositive. The sequenced sample consisted of PBMCs. The chain couples TRBV6-1 to TRBJ1-1, with a weak D call of TRBD1 (6 bases match). The DNA sequence follows: TGTGCCAGCAGTGAAAAGACAGGCATGAACACTGAAGCTTTCTTT. The translation is CASSEKTGMNTEAFF.